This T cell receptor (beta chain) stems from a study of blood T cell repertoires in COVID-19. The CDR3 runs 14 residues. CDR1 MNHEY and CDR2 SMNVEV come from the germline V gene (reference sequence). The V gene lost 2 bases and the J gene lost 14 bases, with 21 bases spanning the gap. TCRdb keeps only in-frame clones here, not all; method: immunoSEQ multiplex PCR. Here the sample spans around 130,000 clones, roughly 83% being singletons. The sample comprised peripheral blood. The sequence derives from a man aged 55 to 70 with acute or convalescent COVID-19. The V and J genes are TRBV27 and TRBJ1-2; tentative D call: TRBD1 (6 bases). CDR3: CASSLMGPPGGLTF. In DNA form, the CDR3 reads TGTGCCAGCAGTTTAATGGGACCGCCCGGGGGGCTGACCTTC.